The 4 T cell receptor beta chains listed next were all sequenced from one sample in a study of cytomegalovirus exposure and HLA in healthy donors. The PCR was carried out with 60 Vbeta primers and 13 Jbeta primers. Sequencing used immunoSEQ multiplex PCR; TCRdb keeps in-frame clones, though not all of them. The table records tens of thousands of clones, 67% of them present only once. Input material: PBMCs. These receptors all stem from a woman aged 45-65 years in good health and CMV-seropositive.

The rearrangement joins TRBV14 to TRBJ2-2, with a tentative D call TRBD2 (5 bases). V gave up 4 bases and J gave up 4 bases, with 13 bases separating them. Germline-derived CDR1 and CDR2 are SGHDN and FVKESK. This CDR3 is built from 15 residues. The CDR3 DNA sequence: TGTGCCAGCAGCCCGGGGTCTGGGTCCACCGGGGAGCTGTTTTTT. This codes for CASSPGSGSTGELFF.

The J gene is TRBJ1-2, the V gene TRBV30; TRBD1 agrees at 9 bases. This CDR3 is 15 amino acids long. Germline assignment: CDR1 GTSNPN and CDR2 SVGIG (reference sequence). V lost 3 bases to trimming and J lost 4 bases; unmatched junction nucleotides: 9. Here the CDR3 DNA reads TGTGCCTGGAGCGAAGCTGACAGGGGGGTCTATGGCTACACCTTC. Its translation: CAWSEADRGVYGYTF.

V usage is TRBV5-1 and J usage is TRBJ2-2; D might be TRBD1 (5 bases). Germline V CDR1 and CDR2: SGHRS, YFSETQ. Trimming removed 0 bases at V and 4 bases at J, with 10 bases between. CDR3 length equals 15 residues. The CDR3 DNA reads as TGCGCCAGCAGCTTGGACGTCAGGGCCACCGGGGAGCTGTTTTTT. Its translation is CASSLDVRATGELFF.

The rearrangement joins TRBV28 to TRBJ2-1; 7 bases line up with TRBD1. J lost 16 bases, V lost 4 bases, and 19 bases had no gene match. Per the germline V gene, CDR1 is MDHEN and CDR2 is SYDVKM. The CDR3 spans 15 residues. The CDR3 protein is CASSSYLRDSSFQFF. For the CDR3, the DNA is TGTGCCAGCAGTTCTTACCTACGGGACAGCTCCTTCCAATTCTTC.